These 32 T cell receptor beta chains came from one sample sequenced in a study of blood T cell repertoires in COVID-19. Assay: immunoSEQ multiplex PCR; the TCRdb copy retains only in-frame clones and omits some. Seen here are fewer than 500,000 clones, around 87% observed once, and the top ten hold approximately 1.2%. The specimen sequenced was PBMCs or T cells enriched from blood (not recorded which). The receptor source for this set is a man aged 30 to 45 who had recovered from COVID-19.

The genes are TRBV19 and TRBJ2-5, with TRBD1 matching over 11 bases. J gave up 4 bases and V 4 bases, and 5 bases lay outside the gene matches. Germline V gene lookup returns CDR1 LNHDA and CDR2 SQIVND (reference sequence). The CDR3 runs to 15 residues. For the CDR3, the DNA is TGTGCCAGTAGTAGCGGGACAGGGGGAGGAGAGACCCAGTACTTC. Its protein is CASSSGTGGGETQYF.

This clone appeared once. The chain uses TRBV10-3 and TRBJ1-2, with D perhaps TRBD1 (6 bases). The CDR3 consists of 14 residues. Trimming shortened V by 9 bases and J by 8 bases, and 22 bases separated the two germline ends. Looked up from germline, CDR1 is ENHRY and CDR2 is SYGVKD. The CDR3 coding sequence is TGTGCCATTGGGCTTGGGGGGGCTTTCTCCGGCTACACCTTC. Amino acids: CAIGLGGAFSGYTF.

The V and J genes are TRBV13 and TRBJ1-1; TRBD1 matches at 8 bases. With V trimmed by 7 bases and J by 0 bases, 7 bases remained unmatched. Germline lookup yields CDR1 PRHDT and CDR2 FYEKMQ (reference sequence). This CDR3 has 15 residues. CDR3 amino acids: CASNLDRGMNTEAFF. The CDR3 DNA is TGTGCCAGCAACCTCGACAGGGGAATGAACACTGAAGCTTTCTTT.

The chain has TRBV6-5 and TRBJ1-2; weak D call: TRBD1 (6 bases). CDR3 length: 14 amino acids. Per germline, CDR1 MNHEY and CDR2 SVGAGI. Trimming pared 1 base from V and 3 bases from J, leaving 9 bases between. Written as DNA, the CDR3 is TGTGCCAGCAGTTACTACGGGACACACTATGGCTACACCTTC. Its translation is CASSYYGTHYGYTF.

The chain links TRBV19 to TRBJ2-7; 9 bases fit TRBD1. There are 16 residues in the CDR3. Germline loops: CDR1 LNHDA, CDR2 SQIVND (reference sequence). J gave up 0 bases and V 1 base, and 4 bases lay outside the gene matches. The CDR3 DNA sequence: TGTGCCAGTAGTATAGCGGGACAGGGCAGCTCCTACGAGCAGTACTTC. Encoded protein: CASSIAGQGSSYEQYF.

V usage is TRBV6-5 and J usage is TRBJ2-2; 9 bases agree with TRBD1. The junction had 8 bases not matched to a gene; V was cut back by 6 bases and J by 6 bases. In germline, CDR1 is MNHEY, CDR2 SVGAGI. The CDR3 loop spans 15 amino acids. This CDR3 is CASRAQGANPGELFF. The CDR3 bases are TGTGCCAGCAGAGCACAGGGGGCGAATCCCGGGGAGCTGTTTTTT.

The CDR3 bases are TGTGCCAGCTCACCAGGGACAGGGGAGTACTATGGCTACACCTTC. Encoded protein: CASSPGTGEYYGYTF. The chain carries TRBV18 and TRBJ1-2; 10 bases map to TRBD1. This CDR3 region has 15 residues. V trimming: 2 bases; J trimming: 3 bases; junction bases outside the gene matches: 3. The germline V gene has CDR1 KGHSH and CDR2 LQKENI.

This chain joins TRBV7-2 and TRBJ2-3; 8 bases are a match to TRBD2. There are 14 residues in the CDR3. CDR1 SGHTA and CDR2 FQGNSA come from the germline V gene. Trimming at V came to 1 base and at J to 5 bases, leaving 2 bases not matched to a gene. The CDR3 protein is CASSLGAGEDTQYF. CDR3 in DNA: TGTGCCAGCAGCTTAGGAGCGGGGGAAGATACGCAGTATTTT.

This clone has more than one count but fewer than ten. The chain employs TRBV11-2 and TRBJ1-1; TRBD1 matches 7 bases. Germline CDR1 is SGHAT and CDR2 is FQNNGV. V trimming: 5 bases; J trimming: 8 bases; junction bases outside the gene matches: 8. The CDR3 length is 13 residues. The CDR3 here is CASSLSRGREAFF. In nucleotides, the CDR3 is TGTGCCAGCAGCCTTTCGAGGGGGCGGGAAGCTTTCTTT.

This clone was found many times. The genes are TRBV9 and TRBJ1-5; D might be TRBD1 (6 bases). Germline loops: CDR1 SGDLS, CDR2 YYNGEE. This CDR3 has 15 residues. Trimming stripped 0 bases from V and 3 bases from J, with 10 bases between. The DNA of the CDR3 is TGTGCCAGCAGCGTAGGACAGGCCCTCAATCAGCCCCAGCATTTT. This sequence encodes CASSVGQALNQPQHF.

The rearrangement joins TRBV9 to TRBJ2-1; no reliable D call. The germline gives CDR1 SGDLS, CDR2 YYNGEE. This CDR3 has 12 residues. The V end lost 1 base, the J end lost 6 bases, and 5 bases lay between the germline ends. In DNA, the CDR3 is TGTGCCAGCAGCGTATATTCCAATGAGCAGTTCTTC. Encoded protein: CASSVYSNEQFF.

The CDR3 region has the DNA TGTGCCAGCAGCGTAGGTCTGGGACAGGGCTATGGCTACACCTTC. Translation gives CASSVGLGQGYGYTF. The chain combines TRBV9 with TRBJ1-2; 9 bases align to TRBD1. Germline V gene sequence: CDR1 SGDLS, CDR2 YYNGEE. The CDR3 extends over 15 amino acids. The junction had 4 bases not matched to a gene; V was cut back by 0 bases and J by 4 bases. The entire variable domain, with the rest obtained from reference TRBV9 and TRBJ1-2, is as follows: DSGVTQTPKHLITATGQRVTLRCSPRSGDLSVYWYQQSLDQGLQFLIQYYNGEERAKGNILERFSAQQFPDLHSELNLSSLELGDSALYFCASSVGLGQGYGYTFGSGTRLTVV.

This chain uses TRBV7-2 with TRBJ2-1, with 7 bases identical to TRBD1. The CDR3 runs to 14 residues. CDR1 and CDR2 (germline): SGHTA, FQGNSA. Trimming removed 4 bases from V and 5 bases from J; junction bases left unmatched: 5. DNA of the CDR3: TGTGCCAGCAGCTACCGGGACAGAAACAATGAGCAGTTCTTC. Protein product: CASSYRDRNNEQFF.

This chain links TRBV3-1 (or the pseudogene TRBV3-2) with TRBJ2-7; a possible D gene is TRBD2 (7 bases). V lost 3 bases, J lost 0 bases, and 12 bases lay in between. This CDR3 is built from 15 residues. CDR1 LGHDT and CDR2 YNNKEL come from the germline V gene (reference sequence). The CDR3 is CASSHLGGGSYEQYF. CDR3 sequence (DNA): TGTGCCAGCAGCCACTTAGGGGGGGGCTCCTACGAGCAGTACTTC.

The gene calls are TRBV6-4 and TRBJ1-4, with D possibly matching TRBD1 (5 bases). Germline CDR1 is MRHNA and CDR2 is SNTAGT. The CDR3 loop spans 13 amino acids. V lost 5 bases and J lost 11, with 15 bases in between. CDR3 DNA: TGTGCCAGCAGTCCAGGGTTCTCGGATAAACTGTTTTTT. Amino acids: CASSPGFSDKLFF.

This rearrangement joins TRBV5-1 to TRBJ1-2; unclear D gene. Germline values: CDR1 SGHRS, CDR2 YFSETQ. This CDR3 has 14 amino acids. Trimming removed 4 bases at V and 2 bases at J, with 12 bases between. CDR3 coding DNA: TGCGCCAGCAGCCGGGAGCGGGCGAACTATGGCTACACCTTC. It encodes CASSRERANYGYTF.

In DNA form, the CDR3 reads TGTGCCAGCAGCCCTATCGGGGATACGCAGTATTTT. It codes for CASSPIGDTQYF. The gene calls are TRBV11-2 and TRBJ2-3; D remains ambiguous. Germline values: CDR1 SGHAT, CDR2 FQNNGV. Deletions cut 5 bases from V and 6 bases from J, with 9 bases between. The CDR3 is made up of 12 amino acids.

The chain links TRBV27 to TRBJ2-2; D not certain. This CDR3 comprises 13 residues. The germline V gene has CDR1 MNHEY and CDR2 SMNVEV (reference sequence). V lost 6 bases and J 10 bases, leaving 15 bases between the germline ends. CDR3 amino acids: CASRKLGVEELFF. Written as DNA, the CDR3 is TGTGCCAGCAGGAAACTGGGCGTAGAGGAGCTGTTTTTT.

The chain links TRBV30 to TRBJ1-6; TRBD1 is a possible D gene (5 bases). V was clipped by 4 bases and J by 1 base, with 11 bases between them. There are 15 residues in the CDR3. The germline V gene encodes CDR1 GTSNPN and CDR2 SVGIG (reference sequence). This CDR3 reads CAWIYQGSYNSPLHF. CDR3 coding DNA: TGTGCCTGGATATATCAGGGATCCTATAATTCACCCCTCCACTTT.

The rearrangement uses TRBV9 and TRBJ2-3; 11 positions agree with TRBD2. CDR1 and CDR2 from the germline V gene are SGDLS and YYNGEE. This CDR3 region has 14 residues. The V gene end was trimmed by 3 bases and the J gene end by 10 bases; junction bases not matched to a gene: 7. The CDR3 bases are TGTGCCAGCAGCGCCGGGAATAGCGGGGGGGCGCAGTATTTT. This encodes CASSAGNSGGAQYF.

This clone showed up just once. The CDR3 here is CASSSTGGAETQYF. In DNA, the CDR3 is TGTGCCAGCAGTTCCACAGGGGGCGCGGAGACCCAGTACTTC. The rearrangement uses TRBV6-5 and TRBJ2-5, with 9 bases that match TRBD1. Germline CDR1 reads MNHEY; CDR2 reads SVGAGI. V shed 4 bases, J shed 5 bases, and the junction held 5 bases outside the gene matches. This CDR3 is built from 14 residues.

The genes are TRBV2 and TRBJ2-7; possibly TRBD2 for D (5 bases). The germline CDR1 and CDR2 sequences are SNHLY and FYNNEI. V lost 6 bases, J lost 2 bases, and 14 bases lay in between. The CDR3 is 14 residues long. CDR3 sequence: CASSVPSRTYEQYF. Written as DNA, the CDR3 is TGTGCCAGCAGCGTCCCTAGCCGGACCTACGAGCAGTACTTC.

The V gene is TRBV10-1, the J gene TRBJ2-7; 12 nucleotides align to TRBD2. CDR3 length: 16 residues. From germline, CDR1 is WNHNN and CDR2 SYGVQD (reference sequence). V lost 4 bases to trimming and J lost 3 bases; unmatched junction nucleotides: 7. The CDR3 reads CASSAGVTSGSYEQYF. The CDR3 region has the DNA TGCGCCAGCAGTGCGGGGGTGACTAGCGGGAGCTACGAGCAGTACTTC.

The sample holds one count of this clone. This sequence joins TRBV4-3 and TRBJ2-1, with 7 bases aligning to TRBD1. With V trimmed by 4 bases and J by 7 bases, 4 bases remained unmatched. CDR3 length: 13 amino acids. Looked up from germline, CDR1 is LGHNA and CDR2 is YSLEER. CDR3 coding DNA: TGCGCCAGCAGCCGCCTACAGGGGAATGAGCAGTTCTTC. It translates to CASSRLQGNEQFF.

The V call is TRBV19, the J call TRBJ2-7, with 11 bases aligning to TRBD2. The junction had 8 bases not matched to a gene; V was cut back by 5 bases and J by 2 bases. The CDR3 totals 16 residues. The germline V gene encodes CDR1 LNHDA and CDR2 SQIVND (reference sequence). Here the CDR3 reads CASSLSTSGAAYEQYF. The CDR3 nucleotides read TGTGCCAGTAGTCTTTCGACTAGCGGGGCCGCCTACGAGCAGTACTTC.

The V call is TRBV19, the J call TRBJ1-1; D is ambiguous. CDR3 length: 14 amino acids. CDR1 LNHDA and CDR2 SQIVND come from the germline V gene (reference sequence). Trimming cost V 5 bases and J 6 bases, with 16 bases left between them. CDR3 in DNA: TGTGCCAGTAGTCTCGGAATAGCGGCTTCTGAAGCTTTCTTT. This codes for CASSLGIAASEAFF. Full variable domain (missing parts from reference TRBV19 and TRBJ1-1): DGGITQSPKYLFRKEGQNVTLSCEQNLNHDAMYWYRQDPGQGLRLIYYSQIVNDFQKGDIAEGYSVSREKKESFPLTVTSAQKNPTAFYLCASSLGIAASEAFFGQGTRLTVV.

The rearrangement uses TRBV9 and TRBJ1-4; a possible D gene is TRBD1 (6 bases). This CDR3 region has 15 residues. CDR1 and CDR2 from the germline V gene are SGDLS and YYNGEE. V gave up 2 bases and J gave up 6 bases, with 14 bases separating them. CDR3 DNA: TGTGCCAGCAGCGTTGCCGGGACAAGATATGAAAAACTGTTTTTT. It encodes CASSVAGTRYEKLFF. The whole variable domain, filled in from reference TRBV9 and TRBJ1-4, reads DSGVTQTPKHLITATGQRVTLRCSPRSGDLSVYWYQQSLDQGLQFLIQYYNGEERAKGNILERFSAQQFPDLHSELNLSSLELGDSALYFCASSVAGTRYEKLFFGSGTQLSVL.

The V and J genes are TRBV10-3 and TRBJ2-3; the D gene is possibly TRBD1 (7 bases). The CDR3 is made up of 14 amino acids. V gave up 4 bases and J gave up 1 base, with 9 bases separating them. CDR1 ENHRY and CDR2 SYGVKD come from the germline V gene. This CDR3 reads CAISGGTGTDTQYF. The CDR3 DNA sequence: TGTGCCATCAGTGGCGGGACAGGCACAGATACGCAGTATTTT.

The chain carries TRBV7-2 and TRBJ1-3, with unresolved D. Germline lookup yields CDR1 SGHTA and CDR2 FQGNSA. Deletions cut 5 bases from V and 0 bases from J, with 8 bases between. There are 14 residues in the CDR3. The CDR3 here is CASSPQSSGNTIYF. CDR3 in DNA: TGTGCCAGCAGCCCACAGAGCTCTGGAAACACCATATATTTT. The full variable domain, completed using reference TRBV7-2 and TRBJ1-3, is GAGVSQSPSNKVTEKGKDVELRCDPISGHTALYWYRQSLGQGLEFLIYFQGNSAPDKSGLPSDRFSAERTGGSVSTLTIQRTQQEDSAVYLCASSPQSSGNTIYFGEGSWLTVV.

The genes are TRBV28 and TRBJ1-5, with 7 nucleotides matching TRBD1. Trimming removed 10 bases from V and 6 bases from J; junction bases left unmatched: 6. The CDR3 extends over 12 amino acids. The germline CDR1 and CDR2 sequences are MDHEN and SYDVKM. Here the CDR3 DNA reads TGTGCCATCCGACAGGGCGTTCAGCCCCAGCATTTT. Encoded protein: CAIRQGVQPQHF.

V gene TRBV7-9 combines with J gene TRBJ2-7; 8 positions agree with TRBD1. CDR1 SEHNR and CDR2 FQNEAQ come from the germline V gene (reference sequence). The V segment lost 5 bases and the J segment 1 base; nucleotides outside the gene matches: 7. The CDR3 is 15 amino acids. The CDR3 DNA is TGTGCCAGCAGCCCCCGGGACAGGAGTTCCTACGAGCAGTACTTC. Translating gives CASSPRDRSSYEQYF.

J is TRBJ1-2 and V is TRBV4-3; D may be TRBD1 (5 bases). V gave up 3 bases and J gave up 8 bases, with 22 bases separating them. Per germline, CDR1 LGHNA and CDR2 YSLEER. This CDR3 is built from 16 residues. CDR3 coding DNA: TGCGCCAGCAGCCAGGCAACGGGACTCCTATTGCGGGGCTACACCTTC. It translates to CASSQATGLLLRGYTF.